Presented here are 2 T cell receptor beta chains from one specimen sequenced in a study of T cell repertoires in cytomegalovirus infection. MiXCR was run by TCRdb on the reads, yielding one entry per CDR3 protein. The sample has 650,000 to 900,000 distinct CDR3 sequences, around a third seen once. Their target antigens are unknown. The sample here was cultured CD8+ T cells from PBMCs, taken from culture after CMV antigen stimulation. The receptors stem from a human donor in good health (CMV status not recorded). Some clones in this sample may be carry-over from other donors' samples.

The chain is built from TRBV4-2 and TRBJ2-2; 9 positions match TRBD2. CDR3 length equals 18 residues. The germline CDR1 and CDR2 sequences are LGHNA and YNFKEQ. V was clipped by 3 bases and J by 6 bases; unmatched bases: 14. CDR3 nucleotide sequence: TGTGCCAGCAGCCAGGGGAGGGGTATAGCGGGGGTCGCCGGGGAGCTGTTTTTT. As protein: CASSQGRGIAGVAGELFF.

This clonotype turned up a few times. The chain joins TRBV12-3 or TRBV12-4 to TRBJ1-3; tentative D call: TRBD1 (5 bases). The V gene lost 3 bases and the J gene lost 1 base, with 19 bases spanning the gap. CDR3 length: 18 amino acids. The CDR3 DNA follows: TGTGCCAGCAGTTTTAGCCCGACAGCAGACAATTCTGGAAACACCATATATTTT. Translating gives CASSFSPTADNSGNTIYF.